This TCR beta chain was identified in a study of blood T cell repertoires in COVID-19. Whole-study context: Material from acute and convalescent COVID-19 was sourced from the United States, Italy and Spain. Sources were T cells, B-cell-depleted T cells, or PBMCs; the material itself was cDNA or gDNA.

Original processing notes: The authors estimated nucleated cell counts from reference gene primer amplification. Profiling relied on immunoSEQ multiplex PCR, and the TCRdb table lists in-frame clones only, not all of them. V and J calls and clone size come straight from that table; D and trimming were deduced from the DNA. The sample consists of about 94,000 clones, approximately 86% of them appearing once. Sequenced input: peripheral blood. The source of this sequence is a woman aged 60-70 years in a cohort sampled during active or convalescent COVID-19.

The CDR3 loop is CASSLRGILSNYGYTF. The CDR3 DNA sequence: TGTGCCAGCAGCCTAAGGGGAATACTGAGCAACTATGGCTACACCTTC. The chain couples TRBV6-2 or TRBV6-3 to TRBJ1-2, with D possibly matching TRBD1 (5 bases). The CDR3 loop spans 16 amino acids. V dropped 6 bases and J dropped 2 bases, with 19 bases sitting between them. CDR1 and CDR2 from the germline V gene are MNHEY and SVGEGT.